This TCR beta chain stems from a study of blood T cell repertoires in COVID-19. TCRdb's copy holds only in-frame clones and misses some; the assay was immunoSEQ multiplex PCR. This sample has 65,000 to 85,000 clones, with roughly 91% found just once. Deletions cut 7 bases from V and 4 bases from J, with 13 bases between. Germline V gene data show CDR1 as SEHNR and CDR2 as FQNEAQ (reference sequence). This CDR3 comprises 13 residues. The chain combines TRBV7-9 with TRBJ1-2; D gene unclear. This TCR was sampled from a woman under 30 with acute or convalescent COVID-19. Sequencing was done on a sample of peripheral blood. Here the CDR3 DNA reads TGTGCCAGCAACGATAATGGACTCTATGGCTACACCTTC. Its translation: CASNDNGLYGYTF.